This TCR beta chain was retrieved from a study of blood T cell repertoires in COVID-19. About the research overall: PBMCs, B-cell-depleted T cells, or T cells were the source of the cDNA or gDNA that made up the material.

In the original processing: Amplification of reference gene primers provided the estimated nucleated cell counts. Repertoires were generated with immunoSEQ multiplex PCR, while TCRdb's copy carries only in-frame clones and drops some. From that table come the V and J calls and clone size; the DNA was used to work out D and trimming. The sample lists about 180,000 clones, approximately 80% occurring once. The sequence was obtained from a human donor in a cohort sampled during active COVID-19. Material for sequencing was peripheral blood.

The CDR3 region is CASSPGTKLYNSPLHF. The CDR3 DNA reads as TGTGCCAGCAGCCCGGGGACAAAGCTCTATAATTCACCCCTCCACTTT. V gene TRBV7-9 combines with J gene TRBJ1-6; D possibly corresponds to TRBD1 (6 bases). V shed 5 bases and J shed 3 bases, with 14 bases lying between them. The germline CDR1 and CDR2 sequences are SEHNR and FQNEAQ (reference sequence). The CDR3 has 16 residues.